A single sample gave rise to the 3 T cell receptor beta chains below, sequenced in a study of T-cell memory formation after mild COVID-19. TCRdb fed the 5' RACE reads into MiXCR, producing one record per CDR3 protein. The top ten hold 8.4% of the sample, which has hundreds of thousands of distinct CDR3 sequences, around 18% seen once. Input material: PBMCs or a T cell subset sorted from them (not recorded which). These receptors all stem from an adult woman who had mild COVID-19 (a few samples of this study predate the infection). Cell type and time point are not known.

The chain employs TRBV29-1 and TRBJ2-7, with 7 positions matching TRBD1. This CDR3 spans 14 amino acids. The V gene's germline CDR1 is SQVTM and CDR2 ANQGSEA. After removal of 5 bases from V and 1 base from J, the junction contained 8 bases not matched to a gene. CDR3 sequence (DNA): TGCAGCGTTCCCCGGACAGGTTCTTCCTACGAGCAGTACTTC. This codes for CSVPRTGSSYEQYF.

Notes on this clonotype: One end of the junction varies from germline; a read error may be responsible. V and J are TRBV6-6 and TRBJ1-3; a possible D gene is TRBD1 (5 bases). The CDR3 runs 12 residues. Germline CDR1 reads MNHNY; CDR2 reads SVGAGI (reference sequence). CDR3 in DNA: TGTGCCAGCAGGGGGGGTGGCGGACGTGAGAATTTT. It is translated as CASRGGGGRENF.

V and J are TRBV6-1 and TRBJ2-1, with 10 positions matching TRBD1. The CDR3 length is 17 residues. Germline V gene sequence: CDR1 MNHNS, CDR2 SASEGT. Trimming cost V 6 bases and J 0 bases; bases outside gene matches: 8. The CDR3 here is CASSLGTGVSSYNEQFF. CDR3 in DNA: TGTGCCAGCAGCCTCGGGACAGGGGTGAGCTCCTACAATGAGCAGTTCTTC.